Following are 30 T cell receptor beta chains from one sample sequenced in a study of T cell changes during pregnancy in multiple sclerosis. Repertoires were generated with immunoSEQ multiplex PCR, while TCRdb's copy carries only in-frame clones and drops some. Among just over 65,000 clones, roughly nine tenths were seen once, and the ten largest hold around 0.86%. This specimen consisted of peripheral blood, obtained in the second trimester of pregnancy. The receptor set was obtained from a female donor with multiple sclerosis, enrolled in a pregnancy study.

The chain uses TRBV6-1 and TRBJ2-2, with 11 bases that match TRBD1. The CDR3 runs 14 residues. Per germline, CDR1 MNHNS and CDR2 SASEGT. The V and J ends lost 6 bases and 7 bases, in that order; junction bases with no gene match: 4. CDR3 region: CASSRTGGGGELFF. DNA for the CDR3: TGTGCCAGCAGCAGGACAGGGGGCGGCGGGGAGCTGTTTTTT.

V usage is TRBV4-2 and J usage is TRBJ1-3, with D uncertain. Trimming removed 0 bases from V and 8 bases from J, with 5 bases in between. CDR1 is LGHNA, CDR2 YNFKEQ, per germline. The CDR3 is made up of 12 amino acids. The CDR3 DNA sequence: TGTGCCAGCAGCCAAGACGGGGACACCATATATTTT. Its protein product is CASSQDGDTIYF.

The rearrangement uses TRBV14 and TRBJ2-1; 9 bases align to TRBD2. The CDR3 is 17 amino acids. Germline CDR1 is SGHDN and CDR2 is FVKESK. The V and J ends lost 3 bases and 0 bases, in that order; junction bases with no gene match: 6. The CDR3 is CASSHLAGVSSYNEQFF. CDR3 DNA: TGTGCCAGCAGCCATTTAGCGGGGGTCAGCTCCTACAATGAGCAGTTCTTC. The entire variable domain, with the rest obtained from reference TRBV14 and TRBJ2-1, is as follows: EAGVTQFPSHSVIEKGQTVTLRCDPISGHDNLYWYRRVMGKEIKFLLHFVKESKQDESGMPNNRFLAERTGGTYSTLKVQPAELEDSGVYFCASSHLAGVSSYNEQFFGPGTRLTVL.

The rearrangement joins TRBV7-2 to TRBJ2-1; 10 positions agree with TRBD1. This CDR3 is built from 15 residues. J gave up 7 bases and V 5 bases, and 8 bases lay outside the gene matches. In germline, CDR1 is SGHTA, CDR2 FQGNSA. CDR3 coding DNA: TGTGCCAGCAGCCTGACCGGACAGGGGGTGAATGAGCAGTTCTTC. Amino acid sequence: CASSLTGQGVNEQFF.

V is TRBV5-4 and J is TRBJ1-3; D might be TRBD1 (6 bases). Germline V gene sequence: CDR1 SGHNT, CDR2 YYREEE (reference sequence). Trimming removed 3 bases at V and 5 bases at J, with 12 bases between. The CDR3 runs to 14 residues. The CDR3 region is CASSYGQRRNTIYF. In nucleotides, the CDR3 is TGTGCCAGCAGCTACGGACAGCGGCGAAACACCATATATTTT.

The gene calls are TRBV5-8 and TRBJ2-1; TRBD2 matches at 8 bases. Germline V gene lookup returns CDR1 SGHTS and CDR2 YDEGEE. The V segment lost 4 bases and the J segment 4 bases; nucleotides outside the gene matches: 10. The CDR3 consists of 16 residues. Written as DNA, the CDR3 is TGTGCCAGCAGCGCCCGCGCGGGGGGTACGTACAATGAGCAGTTCTTC. It translates to CASSARAGGTYNEQFF.

This sequence joins TRBV19 and TRBJ1-1; TRBD1 is a possible D gene (6 bases). CDR3 length: 15 residues. Trimming left V 6 bases short and J 5 bases short, with 19 bases between. CDR1 and CDR2 from the germline V gene are LNHDA and SQIVND (reference sequence). This CDR3 is CASSRMGAGLTEAFF. In nucleotides, the CDR3 is TGTGCCAGTAGCCGAATGGGGGCAGGGTTAACTGAAGCTTTCTTT.

CDR3 protein: CASSWAGTGLLNTEAFF. Here the CDR3 DNA reads TGTGCCAGCAGCTGGGCCGGGACAGGACTTCTGAACACTGAAGCTTTCTTT. The rearrangement links TRBV5-6 to TRBJ1-1; 8 bases agree with TRBD1. Germline loops: CDR1 SGHDT, CDR2 YYEEEE. The CDR3 consists of 17 residues. V lost 3 bases to trimming and J lost 0 bases; unmatched junction nucleotides: 10.

This chain joins TRBV6-6 and TRBJ2-3; D perhaps matches TRBD1 (6 bases). This CDR3 has 15 amino acids. V dropped 7 bases and J dropped 4 bases, with 18 bases sitting between them. Germline CDR1 reads MNHNY; CDR2 reads SVGAGI (reference sequence). The CDR3 loop reads CASKGTGKGPDTQYF. The CDR3 DNA follows: TGTGCCAGCAAGGGTACAGGGAAGGGTCCAGATACGCAGTATTTT.

V gene TRBV7-2 combines with J gene TRBJ2-4; 7 nucleotides match TRBD2. This CDR3 has 16 residues. CDR1 and CDR2 from the germline V gene are SGHTA and FQGNSA. V lost 1 base, J lost 7 bases, and 10 bases stayed unmatched. CDR3 residues: CASSLDGGGFSNIQYF. CDR3 DNA: TGTGCCAGCAGCTTAGATGGGGGGGGGTTTAGTAACATTCAGTACTTC.

This clone was found once. V and J are TRBV5-1 and TRBJ2-3; a weak D match, TRBD2 (6 bases). Germline V lookup: CDR1 SGHRS, CDR2 YFSETQ. The CDR3 is made up of 13 amino acids. Deletions cut 3 bases from V and 4 bases from J, with 9 bases between. As DNA, the CDR3 is TGCGCCAGCAGCTGGAGACTAGCAGATACGCAGTATTTT. Translating it yields CASSWRLADTQYF.

The CDR3 bases are TGTGCCAGCAGCCCACGGACAGGGAGCTCCTACAATGAGCAGTTCTTC. Encoded protein: CASSPRTGSSYNEQFF. This rearrangement joins TRBV7-9 to TRBJ2-1; the match to TRBD1 covers 8 bases. Germline assignment: CDR1 SEHNR and CDR2 FQNEAQ (reference sequence). The CDR3 is 16 residues long. The junction had 6 bases not matched to a gene; V was cut back by 5 bases and J by 0 bases.

The chain has TRBV7-2 and TRBJ2-5; 8 nucleotides line up with TRBD2. V shed 1 base and J 5 bases; nucleotides not matched to a gene: 9. CDR1 and CDR2 (germline): SGHTA, FQGNSA. This CDR3 has 16 residues. The DNA for the CDR3 is TGTGCCAGCAGCTTAGTGGGCTGGCGGGGGGAGGAGACCCAGTACTTC. Its translation is CASSLVGWRGEETQYF.

This chain links TRBV6-1 with TRBJ1-2; the match to TRBD1 covers 7 bases. Per the germline V gene, CDR1 is MNHNS and CDR2 is SASEGT. With V trimmed by 6 bases and J by 4 bases, 8 bases remained unmatched. The CDR3 spans 14 residues. Here the CDR3 reads CASSPTGAAYGYTF. The CDR3 nucleotides are TGTGCCAGCAGCCCAACAGGGGCGGCCTATGGCTACACCTTC.

The chain has TRBV10-1 and TRBJ2-6; D not certain. The CDR3 consists of 11 residues. Germline V gene sequence: CDR1 WNHNN, CDR2 SYGVQD (reference sequence). CDR3 nucleotides: TGCGCACAAAGTCGGGCCAACGTCCTGACTTTC. Translated, it gives CAQSRANVLTF.

The chain uses TRBV2 and TRBJ2-2; weak D call: TRBD1 (5 bases). Between the trimmed V and J ends, which lost 4 bases and 4 bases, there was a span of 10 bases. Germline CDR1 reads SNHLY; CDR2 reads FYNNEI. The CDR3 has 14 residues. The CDR3 DNA is TGTGCCAGCAGTGGGGCAGGGTTCACCGGGGAGCTGTTTTTT. It translates to CASSGAGFTGELFF.

This chain uses TRBV10-3 with TRBJ1-2, with a possible D match to TRBD1 (5 bases). Germline CDR1 and CDR2: ENHRY and SYGVKD. Trimming left V 10 bases short and J 2 bases short, with 11 bases between. The CDR3 has 12 residues. The CDR3 nucleotides read TGTGCCAGCGGGGGGTCGAACTATGGCTACACCTTC. Residues: CASGGSNYGYTF.

The chain couples TRBV7-8 to TRBJ2-3; 7 bases align to TRBD2. Germline CDR1 is SGHVS and CDR2 is FQNEAQ. The CDR3 extends over 17 amino acids. The V and J ends lost 0 bases and 3 bases, in that order; junction bases with no gene match: 9. CDR3 DNA sequence: TGTGCCAGCAGCTTAGCGTTCGACGGGGGGATAACAGATACGCAGTATTTT. Its protein is CASSLAFDGGITDTQYF.

The rearrangement joins TRBV6-6 to TRBJ1-5, with D maybe TRBD1 (5 bases). Germline V lookup: CDR1 MNHNY, CDR2 SVGAGI (reference sequence). V lost 6 bases and J lost 3, with 9 bases in between. This CDR3 is built from 13 residues. The CDR3 sequence: CASRDRNNQPQHF. The CDR3, as DNA: TGTGCCAGCAGAGACAGAAACAATCAGCCCCAGCATTTT.

The V call is TRBV19, the J call TRBJ2-2, with 12 bases identical to TRBD2. Germline CDR1 and CDR2: LNHDA and SQIVND (reference sequence). CDR3 size: 16 residues. The ends lost 2 bases at V and 7 bases at J; junction bases unmatched: 5. CDR3 amino acids: CASSIRLAGGHGELFF. The CDR3 DNA reads as TGTGCCAGTAGTATAAGGCTAGCGGGGGGGCACGGGGAGCTGTTTTTT.

The V gene is TRBV4-3, the J gene TRBJ2-7; 8 bases line up with TRBD1. In germline, CDR1 is LGHNA, CDR2 YSLEER. Trimming at V came to 0 bases and at J to 7 bases, leaving 11 bases not matched to a gene. The CDR3 runs 16 residues. The CDR3 sequence is CASSQDGAGGSLEQYF. DNA for the CDR3: TGCGCCAGCAGCCAAGATGGGGCAGGGGGCTCTTTAGAGCAGTACTTC.

The genes are TRBV7-2 and TRBJ1-2, with a possible D match to TRBD1 (6 bases). The V and J ends lost 6 bases and 6 bases respectively, with 17 bases between them. CDR3 length: 14 amino acids. CDR1 and CDR2 from the germline V gene are SGHTA and FQGNSA. The CDR3 is CASSLLGGLNGYTF. DNA of the CDR3: TGTGCCAGCAGTCTCCTCGGGGGGCTAAATGGCTACACCTTC.

V usage is TRBV5-1 and J usage is TRBJ1-4; weak D call: TRBD1 (6 bases). CDR3 length: 15 amino acids. The ends were cut back, 2 bases at V and 2 bases at J, with 10 bases in the middle. Germline CDR1 and CDR2: SGHRS and YFSETQ. The CDR3 protein is CASSFGGSTNEKLFF. The CDR3 DNA reads as TGCGCCAGCAGCTTTGGGGGCTCTACTAATGAAAAACTGTTTTTT.

V is TRBV9 and J is TRBJ2-3, with 8 nucleotides matching TRBD2. CDR3 length equals 17 residues. The V segment lost 0 bases and the J segment 2 bases; nucleotides outside the gene matches: 8. CDR1 is SGDLS and CDR2 is YYNGEE in the germline V gene. The CDR3 DNA sequence: TGTGCCAGCAGCGTAGGGCGGGGGGCAGATCCCACAGATACGCAGTATTTT. This sequence encodes CASSVGRGADPTDTQYF.

Only one count was recorded for this clone. The chain uses TRBV5-6 and TRBJ2-3; D is perhaps TRBD1 (5 bases). This CDR3 region has 13 residues. CDR1 and CDR2 from the germline V gene are SGHDT and YYEEEE. V was cut by 7 bases and J by 6 bases, with 15 bases left in between. The CDR3 region has the DNA TGTGCCAGCGCCGGCGTGAAGGGGGATACGCAGTATTTT. Protein product: CASAGVKGDTQYF.

This chain uses TRBV19 with TRBJ1-2, with a weak D call TRBD1 (6 bases). Trimming shortened V by 7 bases and J by 4 bases, and 13 bases separated the two germline ends. The CDR3 totals 13 residues. Germline V lookup: CDR1 LNHDA, CDR2 SQIVND (reference sequence). This chain's CDR3 is CASTYTGSYGYTF. In DNA form, the CDR3 reads TGTGCCAGTACCTACACAGGGTCCTATGGCTACACCTTC.

V and J are TRBV7-6 and TRBJ2-7; 7 bases are a match to TRBD1. Per germline, CDR1 SGHVS and CDR2 FNYEAQ. This CDR3 region has 13 residues. V lost 5 bases and J lost 4; bases outside the gene matches: 5. The CDR3 loop reads CASSLDRVYEQYF. In nucleotides, the CDR3 is TGTGCCAGCAGCCTAGACAGGGTTTACGAGCAGTACTTC.

DNA of the CDR3: TGTGCCAGTAGTATCGGGCTTACTAGAGAGCCCCAGCATTTT. The encoded protein is CASSIGLTREPQHF. The genes are TRBV19 and TRBJ1-5; no clear D. V lost 3 bases and J 8 bases, leaving 14 bases between the germline ends. Germline CDR1 and CDR2: LNHDA and SQIVND (reference sequence). The CDR3 extends over 14 amino acids. Variable domain in full (rest from reference TRBV19 and TRBJ1-5): DGGITQSPKYLFRKEGQNVTLSCEQNLNHDAMYWYRQDPGQGLRLIYYSQIVNDFQKGDIAEGYSVSREKKESFPLTVTSAQKNPTAFYLCASSIGLTREPQHFGDGTRLSIL.

The rearrangement links TRBV7-2 to TRBJ1-3, with D unclear. Germline CDR1 is SGHTA and CDR2 is FQGNSA. V was clipped by 1 base and J by 0 bases, with 7 bases between them. This CDR3 contains 15 residues. The CDR3 coding sequence is TGTGCCAGCAGCTTAGAGCGGATCTCTGGAAACACCATATATTTT. Its translation: CASSLERISGNTIYF.

This clone was detected once. The V gene is TRBV6-5, the J gene TRBJ1-6; 7 bases align to TRBD1. Germline CDR1 and CDR2: MNHEY and SVGAGI. This CDR3 spans 16 amino acids. After removal of 0 bases from V and 7 bases from J, the junction contained 6 bases not matched to a gene. As DNA, the CDR3 is TGTGCCAGCAGTTACTCGAAGGGACAGCGGAATTCACCCCTCCACTTT. Encoded protein: CASSYSKGQRNSPLHF.